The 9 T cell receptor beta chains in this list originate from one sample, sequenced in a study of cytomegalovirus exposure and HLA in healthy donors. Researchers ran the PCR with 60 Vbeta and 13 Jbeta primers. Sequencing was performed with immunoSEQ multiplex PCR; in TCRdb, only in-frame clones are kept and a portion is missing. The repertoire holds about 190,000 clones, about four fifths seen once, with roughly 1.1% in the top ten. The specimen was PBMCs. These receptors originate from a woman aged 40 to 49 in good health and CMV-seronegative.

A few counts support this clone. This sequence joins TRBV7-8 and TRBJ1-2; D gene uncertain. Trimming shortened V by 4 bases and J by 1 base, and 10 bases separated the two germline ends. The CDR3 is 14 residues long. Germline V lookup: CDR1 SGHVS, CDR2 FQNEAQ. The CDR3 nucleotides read TGTGCCAGCAGCTCAACTGGAGTTAACTATGGCTACACCTTC. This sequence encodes CASSSTGVNYGYTF.

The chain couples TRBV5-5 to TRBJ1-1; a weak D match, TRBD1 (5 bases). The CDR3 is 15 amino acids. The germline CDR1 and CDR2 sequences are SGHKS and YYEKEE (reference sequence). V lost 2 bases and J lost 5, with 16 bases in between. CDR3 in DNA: TGTGCCAGCAGCTTCGCTGGCGGGGGTGGGACTGAAGCTTTCTTT. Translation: CASSFAGGGGTEAFF.

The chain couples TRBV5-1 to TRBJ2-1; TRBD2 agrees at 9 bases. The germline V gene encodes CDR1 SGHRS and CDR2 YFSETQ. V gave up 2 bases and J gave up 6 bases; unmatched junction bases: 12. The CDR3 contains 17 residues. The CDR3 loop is CASSFSAGGGRGNEQFF. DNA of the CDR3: TGCGCCAGCAGCTTTTCTGCCGGCGGCGGGAGGGGCAATGAGCAGTTCTTC. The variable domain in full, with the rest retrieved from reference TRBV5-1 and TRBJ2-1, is KAGVTQTPRYLIKTRGQQVTLSCSPISGHRSVSWYQQTPGQGLQFLFEYFSETQRNKGNFPGRFSGRQFSNSRSEMNVSTLELGDSALYLCASSFSAGGGRGNEQFFGPGTRLTVL.

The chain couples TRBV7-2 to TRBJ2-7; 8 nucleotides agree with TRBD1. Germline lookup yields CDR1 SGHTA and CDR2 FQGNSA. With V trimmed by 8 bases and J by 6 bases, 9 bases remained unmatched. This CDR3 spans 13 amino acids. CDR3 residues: CASASDREGEQYF. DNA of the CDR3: TGTGCCAGCGCCTCGGACAGGGAAGGCGAGCAGTACTTC.

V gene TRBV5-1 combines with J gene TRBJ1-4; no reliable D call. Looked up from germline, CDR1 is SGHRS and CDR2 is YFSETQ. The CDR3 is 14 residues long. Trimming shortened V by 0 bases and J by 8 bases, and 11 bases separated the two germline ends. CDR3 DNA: TGCGCCAGCAGCTTGGCCTTGGAGGGCGAAAAACTGTTTTTT. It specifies CASSLALEGEKLFF.

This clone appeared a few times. The CDR3 DNA sequence: TGTGCCAGCAGTTACCAGGGGAACAACTATGGCTACACCTTC. It encodes CASSYQGNNYGYTF. The rearrangement links TRBV6-5 to TRBJ1-2; a possible D gene is TRBD1 (6 bases). CDR1 MNHEY and CDR2 SVGAGI come from the germline V gene. The CDR3 covers 14 residues. Trimming shortened V by 2 bases and J by 2 bases, and 9 bases separated the two germline ends.

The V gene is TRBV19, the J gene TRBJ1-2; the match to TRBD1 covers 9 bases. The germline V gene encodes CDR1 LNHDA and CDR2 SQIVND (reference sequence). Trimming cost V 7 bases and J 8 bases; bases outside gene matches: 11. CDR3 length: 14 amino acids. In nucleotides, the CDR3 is TGTGCCAGTACTCCGACCGGGACAGGGCGCGGCTACACCTTC. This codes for CASTPTGTGRGYTF.

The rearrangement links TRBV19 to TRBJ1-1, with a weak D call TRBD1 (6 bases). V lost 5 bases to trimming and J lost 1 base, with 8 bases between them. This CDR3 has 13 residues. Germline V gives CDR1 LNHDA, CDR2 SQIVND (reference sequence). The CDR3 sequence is CASSWGQNTEAFF. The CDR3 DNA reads TGTGCCAGTAGTTGGGGACAGAACACTGAAGCTTTCTTT. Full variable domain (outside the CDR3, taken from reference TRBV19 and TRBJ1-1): DGGITQSPKYLFRKEGQNVTLSCEQNLNHDAMYWYRQDPGQGLRLIYYSQIVNDFQKGDIAEGYSVSREKKESFPLTVTSAQKNPTAFYLCASSWGQNTEAFFGQGTRLTVV.

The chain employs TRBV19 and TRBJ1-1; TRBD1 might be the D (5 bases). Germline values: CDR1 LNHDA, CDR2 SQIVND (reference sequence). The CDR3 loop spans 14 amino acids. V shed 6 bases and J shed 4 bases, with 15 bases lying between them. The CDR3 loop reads CASSQGGSSTEAFF. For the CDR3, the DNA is TGTGCCAGTAGCCAGGGAGGTTCGAGCACTGAAGCTTTCTTT.